A single sample is the source of the 8 T cell receptor beta chains below, sequenced in a study of CD8+ T cells in alopecia areata. RNA extraction was followed by reverse transcription into cDNA, which acted as the sequencing template. Measured with immunoSEQ multiplex PCR; TCRdb has only the in-frame clones, and not every one. This table has 70,000 to 95,000 clones, roughly half appearing once. Sequencing was done on a sample of NKG2D-high CD8+ T cells sorted from blood. The receptors shown here come from a human donor with alopecia areata.

To note about this clone: Other DNA sequences in the same sample also yield this CDR3. The genes are TRBV29-1 and TRBJ2-7; no firm D call. V lost 0 bases and J lost 2, with 5 bases in between. Germline CDR1 SQVTM, CDR2 ANQGSEA. The CDR3 consists of 12 residues. The CDR3 bases are TGCAGCGTTGAAGACAGACCCTACGAGCAGTACTTC. Translated: CSVEDRPYEQYF.

The V and J genes are TRBV7-9 and TRBJ2-7, with D unclear. With 1 base removed from V and 2 bases from J, the gap between germline ends came to 15 bases. The CDR3 length is 16 residues. Germline CDR1 and CDR2: SEHNR and FQNEAQ (reference sequence). Written as DNA, the CDR3 is TGTGCCAGCAGCTTAGATTCCTCAGTCTTTGCCTACGAGCAGTACTTC. It yields the protein CASSLDSSVFAYEQYF.

This clone was seen more than once but under ten times. J is TRBJ2-2 and V is TRBV29-1, with 7 positions matching TRBD1. The CDR3 loop spans 15 amino acids. After removal of 2 bases from V and 6 bases from J, the junction contained 9 bases not matched to a gene. Germline V gives CDR1 SQVTM, CDR2 ANQGSEA. Written as DNA, the CDR3 is TGCAGCGTTGAAACCCCGACAGGGATGGCCGGGGAGCTGTTTTTT. This gives the protein CSVETPTGMAGELFF.

By sample share, this clone is medium-sized. V and J are TRBV7-9 and TRBJ2-5; perhaps D is TRBD1 or TRBD2 (5 bases each). The germline V gene has CDR1 SEHNR and CDR2 FQNEAQ (reference sequence). This CDR3 spans 14 amino acids. Trimming pared 3 bases from V and 1 base from J, leaving 9 bases between. The CDR3 is CASSLRGTQETQYF. The CDR3 DNA sequence: TGTGCCAGCAGCTTGAGGGGTACCCAAGAGACCCAGTACTTC.

The V and J genes are TRBV29-1 and TRBJ2-1; 10 bases are a match to TRBD2. The CDR3 sequence is 15 residues long. V was pared by 6 bases and J by 12 bases, with 17 bases of the junction left unmatched. Germline V lookup: CDR1 SQVTM, CDR2 ANQGSEA. The CDR3 nucleotides are TGCAGCGTGGCAGAGGCTAGCGGGAGCATAGGTGGGCAGTTCTTC. It translates to CSVAEASGSIGGQFF.

This chain links TRBV4-3 with TRBJ2-7; weak D call: TRBD2 (6 bases). This CDR3 is 13 amino acids long. Germline V gene lookup returns CDR1 LGHNA and CDR2 YSLEER. Trimming removed 4 bases from V and 3 bases from J, with 10 bases in between. CDR3 sequence (DNA): TGCGCCAGCAGCCCAGGACTAAGCTACGAGCAGTACTTC. Amino acid sequence: CASSPGLSYEQYF.

The chain couples TRBV11-2 to TRBJ1-2; D ambiguous. Germline CDR1 and CDR2: SGHAT and FQNNGV. CDR3 length: 16 amino acids. The V and J ends lost 0 bases and 4 bases respectively, with 15 bases between them. The CDR3 sequence is CASSLDLLGGGYGYTF. The CDR3 DNA sequence: TGTGCCAGCAGCTTAGATCTGCTGGGAGGCGGCTATGGCTACACCTTC.

Points on this clone: The sample has other DNA sequences that encode this CDR3 too. This chain connects TRBV29-1 to TRBJ2-2; TRBD2 is a possible D gene (5 bases). Germline V CDR1 and CDR2: SQVTM, ANQGSEA. V gave up 7 bases and J gave up 3 bases, with 6 bases separating them. The CDR3 has 11 amino acids. Here the CDR3 reads CSGGDTGELFF. Here the CDR3 DNA reads TGCAGCGGGGGAGACACCGGGGAGCTGTTTTTT.